This T cell receptor (beta chain) is from a study of OX40 agonist ivuxolimab in advanced cancers. This CDR3 comprises 14 residues. Per the germline V gene, CDR1 is SGDLS and CDR2 is YYNGEE. The ends were cut back, 3 bases at V and 1 base at J, with 9 bases in the middle. Assay used: immunoSEQ multiplex PCR; TCRdb lists only in-frame clones, some missing. The table lists about 93,000 clones, 94% of them singletons, with about 2.6% in the top ten. This receptor was obtained from an adult with an advanced solid tumor such as melanoma, head and neck, liver or kidney cancer. The chain combines TRBV9 with TRBJ2-3, with D uncertain. Specimen: CD4+ or CD8+ T cells sorted from blood, collected in a trial of the OX40 agonist ivuxolimab. CDR3: CASSAGEGTDTQYF. CDR3 DNA sequence: TGTGCCAGCAGCGCTGGAGAGGGCACAGATACGCAGTATTTT.